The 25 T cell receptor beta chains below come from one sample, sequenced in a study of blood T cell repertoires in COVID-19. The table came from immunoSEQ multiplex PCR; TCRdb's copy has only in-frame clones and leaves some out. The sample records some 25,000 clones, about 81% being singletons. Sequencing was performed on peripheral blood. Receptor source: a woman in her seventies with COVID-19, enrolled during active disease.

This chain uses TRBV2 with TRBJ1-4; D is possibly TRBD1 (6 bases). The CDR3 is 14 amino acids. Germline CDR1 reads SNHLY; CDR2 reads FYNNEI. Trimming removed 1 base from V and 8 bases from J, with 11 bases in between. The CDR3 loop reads CASSEDRDREKLFF. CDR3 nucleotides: TGTGCCAGCAGTGAAGACAGGGATCGCGAAAAACTGTTTTTT.

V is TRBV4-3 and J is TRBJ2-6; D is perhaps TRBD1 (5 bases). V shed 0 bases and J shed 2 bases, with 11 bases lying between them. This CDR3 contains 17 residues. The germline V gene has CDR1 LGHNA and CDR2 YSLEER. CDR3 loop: CASSQDSAGTGANVLTF. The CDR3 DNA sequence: TGCGCCAGCAGCCAAGATTCTGCAGGGACTGGGGCCAACGTCCTGACTTTC.

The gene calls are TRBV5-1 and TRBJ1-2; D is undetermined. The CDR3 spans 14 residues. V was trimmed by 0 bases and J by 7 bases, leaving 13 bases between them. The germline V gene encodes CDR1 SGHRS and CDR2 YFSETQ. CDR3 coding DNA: TGCGCCAGCAGCTTGGCCGGAAGGGAGAGTGGCTACACCTTC. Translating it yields CASSLAGRESGYTF.

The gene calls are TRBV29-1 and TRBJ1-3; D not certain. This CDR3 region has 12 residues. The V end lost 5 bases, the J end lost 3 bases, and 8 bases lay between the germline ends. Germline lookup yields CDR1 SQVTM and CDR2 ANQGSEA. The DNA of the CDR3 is TGCAGCGTTTTCGGTAGTGGAAACACCATATATTTT. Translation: CSVFGSGNTIYF.

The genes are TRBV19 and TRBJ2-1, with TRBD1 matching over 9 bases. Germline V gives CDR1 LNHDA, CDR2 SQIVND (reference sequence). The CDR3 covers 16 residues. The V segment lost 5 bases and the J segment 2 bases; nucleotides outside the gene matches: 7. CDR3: CASSRRGQGPYNEQFF. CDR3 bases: TGTGCCAGTAGTCGACGGGGACAGGGTCCCTACAATGAGCAGTTCTTC.

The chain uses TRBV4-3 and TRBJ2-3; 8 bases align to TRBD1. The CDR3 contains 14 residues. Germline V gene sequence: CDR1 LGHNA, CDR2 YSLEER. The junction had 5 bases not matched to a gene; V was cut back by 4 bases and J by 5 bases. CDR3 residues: CASSPQGAGDTQYF. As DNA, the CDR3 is TGCGCCAGCAGCCCGCAGGGGGCTGGAGATACGCAGTATTTT.

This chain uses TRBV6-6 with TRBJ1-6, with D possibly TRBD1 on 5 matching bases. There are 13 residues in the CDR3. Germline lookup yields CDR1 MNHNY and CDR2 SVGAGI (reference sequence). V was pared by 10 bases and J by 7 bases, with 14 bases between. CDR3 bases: TGTGCCACCCTAGGGGTCGGGAATTCACCCCTCCACTTT. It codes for CATLGVGNSPLHF.

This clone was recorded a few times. The CDR3 loop reads CASSTGRAQNEKLFF. For the CDR3, the DNA is TGTGCCAGCAGCACTGGCAGGGCACAAAATGAAAAACTGTTTTTT. The rearrangement uses TRBV7-9 and TRBJ1-4; a weak D match, TRBD1 (5 bases). CDR1 and CDR2 (germline): SEHNR, FQNEAQ (reference sequence). V lost 5 bases to trimming and J lost 5 bases, with 15 bases between them. The CDR3 is 15 residues long.

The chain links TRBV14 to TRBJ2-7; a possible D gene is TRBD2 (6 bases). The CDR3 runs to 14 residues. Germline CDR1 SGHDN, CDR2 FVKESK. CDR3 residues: CASSQDGMAPGGDV. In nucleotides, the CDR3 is TGTGCCAGCAGCCAAGATGGGATGGCCCCGGGCGGGGACGTC.

The CDR3 DNA follows: TGCGCCAGCAGCTTGGCGACTAGCGGGGGGGTTGCGGAGACCCAGTACTTC. Amino acid sequence: CASSLATSGGVAETQYF. The chain employs TRBV5-1 and TRBJ2-5, with 14 bases lining up with TRBD2. Per the germline V gene, CDR1 is SGHRS and CDR2 is YFSETQ. V shed 0 bases, J shed 5 bases, and the junction held 6 bases outside the gene matches. This CDR3 spans 17 amino acids.

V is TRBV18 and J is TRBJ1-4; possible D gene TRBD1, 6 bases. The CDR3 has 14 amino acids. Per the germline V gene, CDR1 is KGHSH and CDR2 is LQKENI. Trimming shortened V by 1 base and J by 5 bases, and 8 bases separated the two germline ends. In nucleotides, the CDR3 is TGTGCCAGCTCACCACGGCAGGGGAATGAAAAACTGTTTTTT. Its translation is CASSPRQGNEKLFF.

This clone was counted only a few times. CDR3 sequence: CASSYVGSEQFF. The CDR3, as DNA: TGTGCCAGCAGTTACGTTGGTAGTGAGCAGTTCTTC. The rearrangement links TRBV6-6 to TRBJ2-1, with D unclear. The V and J ends lost 2 bases and 9 bases respectively, with 8 bases between them. The germline V gene has CDR1 MNHNY and CDR2 SVGAGI (reference sequence). The CDR3 has 12 amino acids.

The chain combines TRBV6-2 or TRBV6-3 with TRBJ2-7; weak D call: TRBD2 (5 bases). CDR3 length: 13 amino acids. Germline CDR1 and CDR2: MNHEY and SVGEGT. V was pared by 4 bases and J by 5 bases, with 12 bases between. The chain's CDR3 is CASSSPGINEQYF. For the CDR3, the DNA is TGTGCCAGCAGTTCCCCCGGGATAAACGAGCAGTACTTC.

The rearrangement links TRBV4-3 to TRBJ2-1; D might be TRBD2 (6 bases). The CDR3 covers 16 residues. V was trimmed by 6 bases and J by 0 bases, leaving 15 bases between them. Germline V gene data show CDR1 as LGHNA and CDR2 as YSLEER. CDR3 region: CASSGGLPSSYNEQFF. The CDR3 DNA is TGCGCCAGCAGTGGGGGACTGCCTAGCTCCTACAATGAGCAGTTCTTC.

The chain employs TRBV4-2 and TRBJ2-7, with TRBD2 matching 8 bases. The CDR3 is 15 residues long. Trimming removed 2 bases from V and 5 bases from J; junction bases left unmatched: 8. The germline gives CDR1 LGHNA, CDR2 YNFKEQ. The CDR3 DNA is TGTGCCAGCAGCCAATCCCGGGGGGGCTACGACGAGCAGTACTTC. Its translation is CASSQSRGGYDEQYF.

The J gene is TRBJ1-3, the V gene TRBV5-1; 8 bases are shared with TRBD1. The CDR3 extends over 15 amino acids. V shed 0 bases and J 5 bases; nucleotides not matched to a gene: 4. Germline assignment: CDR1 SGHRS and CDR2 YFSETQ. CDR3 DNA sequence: TGCGCCAGCAGCTTGGTTCCAGGGGGCAGAAACACCATATATTTT. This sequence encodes CASSLVPGGRNTIYF.

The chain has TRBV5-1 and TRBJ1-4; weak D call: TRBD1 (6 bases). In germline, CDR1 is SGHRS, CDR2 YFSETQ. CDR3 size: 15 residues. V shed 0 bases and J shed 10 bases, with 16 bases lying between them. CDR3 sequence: CASSLDGRGEGKLFF. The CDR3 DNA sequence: TGCGCCAGCAGCTTGGATGGCAGGGGAGAAGGAAAACTGTTTTTT.

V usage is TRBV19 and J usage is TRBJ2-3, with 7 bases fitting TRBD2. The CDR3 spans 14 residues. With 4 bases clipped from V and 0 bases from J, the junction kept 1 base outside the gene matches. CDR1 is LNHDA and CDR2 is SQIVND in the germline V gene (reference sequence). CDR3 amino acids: CASSKRGSTDTQYF. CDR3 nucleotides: TGTGCCAGTAGTAAGCGGGGTAGCACAGATACGCAGTATTTT.

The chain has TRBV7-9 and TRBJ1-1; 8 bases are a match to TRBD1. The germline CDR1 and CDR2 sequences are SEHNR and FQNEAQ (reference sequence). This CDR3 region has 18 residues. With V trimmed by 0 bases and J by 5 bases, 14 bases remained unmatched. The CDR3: CASSLALLQGAIRTEAFF. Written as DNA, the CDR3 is TGTGCCAGCAGCTTAGCCCTACTCCAGGGGGCGATTAGGACTGAAGCTTTCTTT.

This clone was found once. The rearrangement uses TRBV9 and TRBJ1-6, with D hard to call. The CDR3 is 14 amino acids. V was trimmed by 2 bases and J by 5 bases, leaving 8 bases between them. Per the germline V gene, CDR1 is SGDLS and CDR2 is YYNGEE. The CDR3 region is CASSVRTDNSPLHF. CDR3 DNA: TGTGCCAGCAGCGTTCGCACGGATAATTCACCCCTCCACTTT.

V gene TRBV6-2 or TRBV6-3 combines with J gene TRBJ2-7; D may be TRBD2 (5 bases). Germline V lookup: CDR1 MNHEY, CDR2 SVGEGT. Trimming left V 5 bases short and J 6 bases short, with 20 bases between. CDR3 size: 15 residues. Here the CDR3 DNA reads TGTGCCAGCAGTCGACCCCTAGCATGGGTCTTCGAGCAGTACTTC. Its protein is CASSRPLAWVFEQYF.

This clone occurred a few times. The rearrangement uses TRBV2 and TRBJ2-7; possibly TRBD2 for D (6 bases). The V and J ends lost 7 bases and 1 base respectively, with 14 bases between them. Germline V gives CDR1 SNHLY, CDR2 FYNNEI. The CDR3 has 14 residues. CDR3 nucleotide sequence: TGTGCCAGCATTTCATCGGGGAGGTCCTACGAGCAGTACTTC. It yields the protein CASISSGRSYEQYF. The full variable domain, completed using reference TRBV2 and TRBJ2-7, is EPEVTQTPSHQVTQMGQEVILRCVPISNHLYFYWYRQILGQKVEFLVSFYNNEISEKSEIFDDQFSVERPDGSNFTLKIRSTKLEDSAMYFCASISSGRSYEQYFGPGTRLTVT.

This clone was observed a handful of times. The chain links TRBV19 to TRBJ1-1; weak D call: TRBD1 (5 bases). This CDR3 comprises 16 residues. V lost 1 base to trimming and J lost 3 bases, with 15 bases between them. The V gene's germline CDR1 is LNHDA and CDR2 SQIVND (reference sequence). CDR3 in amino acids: CASSIGSHRMHTEAFF. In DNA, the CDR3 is TGTGCCAGTAGTATAGGTTCCCACAGGATGCACACTGAAGCTTTCTTT. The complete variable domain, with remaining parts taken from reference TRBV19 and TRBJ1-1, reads DGGITQSPKYLFRKEGQNVTLSCEQNLNHDAMYWYRQDPGQGLRLIYYSQIVNDFQKGDIAEGYSVSREKKESFPLTVTSAQKNPTAFYLCASSIGSHRMHTEAFFGQGTRLTVV.

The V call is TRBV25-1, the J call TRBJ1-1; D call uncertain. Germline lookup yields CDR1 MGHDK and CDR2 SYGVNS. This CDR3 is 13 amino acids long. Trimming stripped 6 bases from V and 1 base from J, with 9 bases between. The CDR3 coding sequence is TGTGCCAGCAGCCGCCCCGGGAACACTGAAGCTTTCTTT. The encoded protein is CASSRPGNTEAFF.

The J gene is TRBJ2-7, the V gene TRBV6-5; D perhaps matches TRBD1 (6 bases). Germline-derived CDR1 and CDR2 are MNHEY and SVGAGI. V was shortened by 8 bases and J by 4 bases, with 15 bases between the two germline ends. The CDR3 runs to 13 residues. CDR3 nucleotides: TGTGCCAGCGGGGCGGACAGACCTTACGAGCAGTACGTC. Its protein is CASGADRPYEQYV.